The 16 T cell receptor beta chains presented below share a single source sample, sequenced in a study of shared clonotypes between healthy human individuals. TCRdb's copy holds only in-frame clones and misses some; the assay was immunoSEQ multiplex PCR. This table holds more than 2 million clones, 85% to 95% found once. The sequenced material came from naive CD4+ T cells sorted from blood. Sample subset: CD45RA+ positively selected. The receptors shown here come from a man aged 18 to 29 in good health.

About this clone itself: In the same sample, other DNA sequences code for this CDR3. CDR3 coding DNA: TGTGCCAGCAGCTTGGCAAGGGAGACCCAGTACTTC. Translating gives CASSLARETQYF. The chain combines TRBV5-4 with TRBJ2-5; D not certain. The germline V gene encodes CDR1 SGHNT and CDR2 YYREEE (reference sequence). The CDR3 is 12 amino acids. Trimming left V 0 bases short and J 5 bases short, with 5 bases between.

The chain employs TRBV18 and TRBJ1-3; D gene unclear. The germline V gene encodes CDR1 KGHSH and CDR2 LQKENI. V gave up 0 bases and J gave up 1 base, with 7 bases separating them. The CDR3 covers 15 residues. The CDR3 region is CASSPPGISGNTIYF. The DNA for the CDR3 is TGTGCCAGCTCACCACCGGGGATATCTGGAAACACCATATATTTT.

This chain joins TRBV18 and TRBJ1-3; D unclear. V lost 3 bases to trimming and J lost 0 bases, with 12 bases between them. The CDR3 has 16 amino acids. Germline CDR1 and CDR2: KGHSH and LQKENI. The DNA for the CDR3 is TGTGCCAGCTCACCCAATAGGGAAGACTCTGGAAACACCATATATTTT. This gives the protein CASSPNREDSGNTIYF.

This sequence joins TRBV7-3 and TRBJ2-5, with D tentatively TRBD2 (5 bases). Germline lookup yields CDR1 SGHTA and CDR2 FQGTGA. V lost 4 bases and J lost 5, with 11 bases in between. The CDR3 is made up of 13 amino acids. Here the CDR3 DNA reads TGTGCCAGCAGCTCTTCCGGGAAGGAGACCCAGTACTTC. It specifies CASSSSGKETQYF. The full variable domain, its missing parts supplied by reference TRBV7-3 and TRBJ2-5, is GAGVSQTPSNKVTEKGKYVELRCDPISGHTALYWYRQSLGQGPEFLIYFQGTGAADDSGLPNDRFFAVRPEGSVSTLKIQRTERGDSAVYLCASSSSGKETQYFGPGTRLLVL.

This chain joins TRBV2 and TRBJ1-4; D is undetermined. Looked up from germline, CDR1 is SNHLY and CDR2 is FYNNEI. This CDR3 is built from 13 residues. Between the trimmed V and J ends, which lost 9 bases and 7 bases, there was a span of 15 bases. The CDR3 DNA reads TGTGCCAGTGGACGGTTCGTGACTGAAAAACTGTTTTTT. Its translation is CASGRFVTEKLFF.

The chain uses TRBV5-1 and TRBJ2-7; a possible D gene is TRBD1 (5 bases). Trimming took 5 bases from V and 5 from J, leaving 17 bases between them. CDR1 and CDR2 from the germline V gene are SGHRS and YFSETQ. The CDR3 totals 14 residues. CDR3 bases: TGCGCCAGCAGGCTACAGGAAGGGTCCGACGAGCAGTACTTC. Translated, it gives CASRLQEGSDEQYF.

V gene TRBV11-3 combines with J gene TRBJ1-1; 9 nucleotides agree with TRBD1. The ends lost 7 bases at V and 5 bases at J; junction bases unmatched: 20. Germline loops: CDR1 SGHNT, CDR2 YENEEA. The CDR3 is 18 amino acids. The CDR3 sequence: CASTTNTGTGSKRTEAFF. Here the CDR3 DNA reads TGTGCCAGCACTACTAACACCGGGACAGGGTCTAAAAGGACTGAAGCTTTCTTT.

The CDR3 here is CASRANAAADFYGYTF. The CDR3 DNA is TGCGCCAGCAGGGCGAACGCGGCAGCTGACTTCTATGGCTACACCTTC. The chain employs TRBV5-1 and TRBJ1-2; D unclear. CDR1 SGHRS and CDR2 YFSETQ come from the germline V gene. This CDR3 contains 16 residues. V was cut by 5 bases and J by 4 bases, with 21 bases left in between. The full variable domain, its missing parts supplied by reference TRBV5-1 and TRBJ1-2, is KAGVTQTPRYLIKTRGQQVTLSCSPISGHRSVSWYQQTPGQGLQFLFEYFSETQRNKGNFPGRFSGRQFSNSRSEMNVSTLELGDSALYLCASRANAAADFYGYTFGSGTRLTVV.

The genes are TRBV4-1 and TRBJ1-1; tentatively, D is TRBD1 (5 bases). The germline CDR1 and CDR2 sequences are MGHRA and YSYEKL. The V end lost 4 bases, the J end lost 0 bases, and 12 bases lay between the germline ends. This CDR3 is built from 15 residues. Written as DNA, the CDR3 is TGCGCCAGCAGCCGAGCCAGGGTAATGAACACTGAAGCTTTCTTT. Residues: CASSRARVMNTEAFF.

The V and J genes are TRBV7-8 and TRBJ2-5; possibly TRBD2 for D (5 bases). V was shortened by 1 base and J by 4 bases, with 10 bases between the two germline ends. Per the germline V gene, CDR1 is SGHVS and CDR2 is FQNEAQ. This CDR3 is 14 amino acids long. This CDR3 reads CASSLGFEGETQYF. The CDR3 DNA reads TGTGCCAGCAGCTTAGGATTTGAGGGAGAGACCCAGTACTTC.

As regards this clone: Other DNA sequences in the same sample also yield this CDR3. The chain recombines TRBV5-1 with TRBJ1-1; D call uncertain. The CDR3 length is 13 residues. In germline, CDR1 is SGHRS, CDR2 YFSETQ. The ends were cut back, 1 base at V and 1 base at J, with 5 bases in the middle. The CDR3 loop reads CASSLLGNTEAFF. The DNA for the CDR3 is TGCGCCAGCAGCTTGTTAGGGAACACTGAAGCTTTCTTT.

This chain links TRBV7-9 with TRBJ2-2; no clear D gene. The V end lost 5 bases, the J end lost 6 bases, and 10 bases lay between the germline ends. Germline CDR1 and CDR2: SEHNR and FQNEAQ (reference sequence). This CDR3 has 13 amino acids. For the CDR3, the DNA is TGTGCCAGCAGCCGACCGGAACCCGGGGAGCTGTTTTTT. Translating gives CASSRPEPGELFF.

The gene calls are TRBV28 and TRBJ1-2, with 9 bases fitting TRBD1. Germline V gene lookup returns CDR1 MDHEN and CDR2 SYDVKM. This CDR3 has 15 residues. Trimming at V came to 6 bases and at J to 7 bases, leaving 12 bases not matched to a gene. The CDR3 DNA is TGTGCCAGCAGCCCCCCAGGGGACAGGGCGGGTGGCTACACCTTC. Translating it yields CASSPPGDRAGGYTF.

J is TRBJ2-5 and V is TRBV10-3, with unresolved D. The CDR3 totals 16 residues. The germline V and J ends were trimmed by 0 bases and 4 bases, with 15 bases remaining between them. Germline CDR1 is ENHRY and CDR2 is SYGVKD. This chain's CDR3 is CAISESGRGFGETQYF. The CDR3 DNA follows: TGTGCCATCAGTGAGTCGGGCCGCGGATTTGGAGAGACCCAGTACTTC.

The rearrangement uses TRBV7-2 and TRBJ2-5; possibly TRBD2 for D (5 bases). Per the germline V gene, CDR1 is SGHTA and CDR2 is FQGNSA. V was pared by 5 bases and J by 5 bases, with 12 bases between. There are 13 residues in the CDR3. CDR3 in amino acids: CASSPSRVETQYF. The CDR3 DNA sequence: TGTGCCAGCAGCCCGTCGAGGGTTGAGACCCAGTACTTC.

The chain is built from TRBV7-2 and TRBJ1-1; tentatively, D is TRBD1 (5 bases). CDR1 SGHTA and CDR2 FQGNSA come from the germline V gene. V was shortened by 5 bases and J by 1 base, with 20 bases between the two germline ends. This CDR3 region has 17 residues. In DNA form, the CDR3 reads TGTGCCAGCAGCCGACTCGGCACAGGAGTTTCGAACACTGAAGCTTTCTTT. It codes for CASSRLGTGVSNTEAFF.